Listed below are T cell receptor beta chains from one sample, sequenced in a study of cytomegalovirus exposure and HLA in healthy donors. The data were produced by immunoSEQ multiplex PCR, yet TCRdb's version contains in-frame clones alone and is incomplete. This sample carries approximately 120,000 clones, over 60% of them seen once, and the ten largest clones take 4.5% to 5%. The sequencing input was PBMCs. These receptor sequences come from a man aged 60-69 years in good health and CMV-seropositive. The CDR3 runs from the conserved cysteine through the conserved F or W. D genes are given only for firm matches. Clone size is given for some rows only: seen once, a few or many times, or a class if the clone is expanded.

j_call | v_call | clone_size | d_call | cdr3_aa | cdr3_nt
TRBJ1-1 | TRBV28 | - | - | CASPPSSDRTKNTEAFF | TGTGCCAGCCCCCCCTCTTCGGACAGAACCAAGAACACTGAAGCTTTCTTT
TRBJ1-1 | TRBV4-1 | - | TRBD1 | CASSPPGTVNKNTEAFF | TGCGCCAGCAGCCCTCCCGGGACAGTAAACAAGAACACTGAAGCTTTCTTT
TRBJ2-5 | TRBV10-3 | - | - | CAISQDRIPQETQYF | TGTGCCATCAGTCAAGACAGGATACCCCAAGAGACCCAGTACTTC
TRBJ2-2 | TRBV9 | once | TRBD1 | CASSLGQGAGTGELFF | TGTGCCAGCAGCTTAGGACAGGGGGCGGGAACCGGGGAGCTGTTTTTT
TRBJ2-2 | TRBV7-9 | - | - | CASSLSGTRELNTGELFF | TGTGCCAGCAGCTTAAGCGGGACAAGGGAATTGAACACCGGGGAGCTGTTTTTT
TRBJ2-5 | TRBV18 | - | - | CASSPGFRAGETQYF | TGTGCCAGCTCACCAGGGTTCAGGGCCGGGGAGACCCAGTACTTC
TRBJ1-2 | TRBV28 | - | - | CASSLTDRTYGYTF | TGTGCCAGCAGTCTTACCGACAGAACCTATGGCTACACCTTC
TRBJ1-3 | TRBV7-8 | - | - | CASSLSGSSGNTIYF | TGTGCCAGCAGCTTATCTGGGAGCTCTGGAAACACCATATATTTT
TRBJ1-1 | TRBV11-2 | once | - | CASSPQGLGRAEAFF | TGTGCCAGCAGCCCCCAGGGGTTGGGAAGGGCTGAAGCTTTCTTT
TRBJ1-1 | TRBV18 | - | - | CASSRGGYTEAFF | TGTGCCAGCTCACGAGGGGGTTACACTGAAGCTTTCTTT
TRBJ2-2 | TRBV7-9 | - | - | CASSPPSWQGDTGELFF | TGTGCCAGCAGTCCCCCAAGCTGGCAGGGTGACACCGGGGAGCTGTTTTTT
TRBJ1-5 | TRBV19 | - | - | CASSIRGSGYNQPQHF | TGTGCCAGTAGTATAAGAGGGTCGGGGTACAATCAGCCCCAGCATTTT
TRBJ1-4 | TRBV9 | - | - | CASSVTSGELFF | TGTGCCAGCAGCGTTACCTCCGGGGAACTGTTTTTT
TRBJ2-7 | TRBV15 | few | - | CATSRDLEGYEQYF | TGTGCCACCAGCAGAGATTTGGAGGGCTACGAGCAGTACTTC
TRBJ2-7 | TRBV19 | - | - | CASSIVANRAYEQYF | TGTGCCAGTAGTATAGTTGCCAACCGCGCCTACGAGCAGTACTTC
TRBJ1-4 | TRBV5-1 | few | - | CASTGDLNGNEKLFF | TGCGCCAGCACAGGGGACCTTAATGGCAATGAAAAACTGTTTTTT
TRBJ1-4 | TRBV4-1 | - | - | CASSQQHYKGGEKLFF | TGCGCCAGCAGCCAACAACACTACAAGGGAGGAGAAAAACTGTTTTTT
TRBJ2-3 | TRBV6-1 | - | - | CASSEGRGTDTQYF | TGTGCCAGCAGTGAGGGCAGGGGCACAGATACGCAGTATTTT
TRBJ1-4 | TRBV5-1 | - | - | CASSGPNEKLFF | TGCGCCAGCAGCGGGCCCAATGAAAAACTGTTTTTT
TRBJ1-2 | TRBV6-1 | - | - | CAIRGDLGSGYGYTF | TGTGCCATTCGGGGGGACCTCGGGAGCGGCTATGGCTACACCTTC
TRBJ1-1 | TRBV6-5 | - | - | CASNYREGNTEAFF | TGTGCCAGCAATTACAGGGAGGGGAACACTGAAGCTTTCTTT
TRBJ1-1 | TRBV2 | - | - | CASSEEGDSFF | TGTGCCAGCAGTGAAGAGGGGGATTCTTTCTTT
TRBJ1-4 | TRBV9 | once | TRBD1 | CASTEGAGDEKLFF | TGTGCCAGCACCGAGGGGGCAGGGGATGAAAAACTGTTTTTT
TRBJ1-1 | TRBV28 | - | - | CASSFLGRGTAFF | TGTGCCAGCAGTTTTCTGGGTCGGGGTACGGCTTTCTTT
TRBJ2-2 | TRBV5-5 | - | TRBD1 | CASGSTGQGTGELFF | TGTGCCAGCGGATCTACGGGACAGGGGACCGGGGAGCTGTTTTTT
TRBJ2-2 | TRBV5-1 | - | TRBD1 | CASRPRTGDTGELFF | TGCGCCAGTAGACCGCGGACAGGGGACACCGGGGAGCTGTTTTTT
TRBJ2-5 | TRBV13 | - | - | CASSLAQDRGTQYF | TGTGCCAGCAGCTTAGCCCAGGATAGGGGGACCCAGTACTTC
TRBJ2-3 | TRBV9 | few | TRBD1 | CASSSLSGTGIDTQYF | TGTGCCAGCAGCTCTCTCTCCGGGACAGGGATAGATACGCAGTATTTT
TRBJ2-3 | TRBV6-5 | - | TRBD1 | CASSYGGQETDTQYF | TGTGCCAGCAGTTACGGAGGACAGGAGACAGATACGCAGTATTTT
TRBJ2-5 | TRBV9 | - | TRBD1 | CASSIRDSPQETQYF | TGTGCCAGCAGCATCCGGGACAGCCCTCAAGAGACCCAGTACTTC
TRBJ2-6 | TRBV18 | few | - | CASSPSGANVLTF | TGTGCCAGCTCCCCGTCTGGGGCCAACGTCCTGACTTTC
TRBJ1-5 | TRBV28 | - | TRBD1 | CASSRHRGGQPQHF | TGTGCCAGCAGTCGTCACAGGGGTGGACAGCCCCAGCATTTT
TRBJ1-2 | TRBV6-5 | - | - | CASSPDGTRRGYTF | TGTGCCAGCAGCCCGGATGGGACTCGAAGAGGCTACACCTTC
TRBJ2-3 | TRBV9 | - | - | CASSVGAGSRTDTQYF | TGTGCCAGCAGCGTTGGAGCCGGGAGCCGCACAGATACGCAGTATTTT
TRBJ1-2 | TRBV30 | - | - | CAWRSGAFYGYTF | TGTGCCTGGAGGTCAGGGGCCTTCTATGGCTACACCTTC
TRBJ1-2 | TRBV6-1 | - | TRBD1 | CVSSENLGQGGGYTF | TGTGTCAGCAGTGAAAATCTGGGACAGGGAGGTGGCTACACCTTC
TRBJ2-5 | TRBV5-1 | - | - | CASSGQGGETQYF | TGCGCCAGCAGCGGTCAGGGAGGAGAGACCCAGTACTTC
TRBJ1-2 | TRBV9 | - | - | CASSVGQGNTPNGYTF | TGTGCCAGCAGCGTAGGGCAGGGGAATACCCCTAATGGCTACACCTTC
TRBJ1-1 | TRBV6-5 | - | - | CASSHPDGHYTEAFF | TGTGCCAGCAGTCACCCGGACGGACACTACACTGAAGCTTTCTTT
TRBJ1-6 | TRBV14 | few | TRBD1 | CASSQDPGGSYSPLHF | TGTGCCAGCAGCCAAGATCCAGGGGGTTCGTATTCACCCCTCCACTTT
TRBJ1-6 | TRBV7-3 | - | - | CASSLGRNSNSPLHF | TGTGCCAGCAGCTTAGGGAGAAACTCTAATTCACCCCTCCACTTT
TRBJ1-2 | TRBV30 | - | - | CAWSRTIYGYTF | TGTGCCTGGAGCAGGACAATCTATGGCTACACCTTC
TRBJ2-2 | TRBV5-6 | - | TRBD1 | CASSGGPQGAGELFF | TGTGCCAGCAGCGGGGGACCACAGGGGGCCGGGGAGCTGTTTTTT
TRBJ2-2 | TRBV5-6 | - | TRBD1 | CASSVTPGGTGELFF | TGTGCCAGCAGCGTAACCCCAGGGGGCACCGGGGAGCTGTTTTTT
TRBJ1-5 | TRBV29-1 | once | - | CGVEPQGSSNQPQHF | TGCGGCGTTGAGCCACAGGGATCTAGCAATCAGCCCCAGCATTTT
TRBJ1-4 | TRBV5-6 | - | TRBD1 | CASSSRGTAREKLFF | TGTGCCAGCAGCTCGCGAGGGACAGCCCGTGAAAAACTGTTTTTT
TRBJ1-5 | TRBV30 | few | TRBD1 | CAWRGDSRNQPQHF | TGTGCCTGGAGAGGGGACAGCCGCAATCAGCCCCAGCATTTT
TRBJ2-2 | TRBV2 | - | - | CASSLGLRVGTGELFF | TGTGCCAGCAGCCTGGGACTCCGGGTGGGGACCGGGGAGCTGTTTTTT
TRBJ2-2 | TRBV5-1 | - | TRBD1 | CASSFPTGVGTGELFF | TGCGCCAGCAGCTTCCCGACAGGGGTGGGCACCGGGGAGCTGTTTTTT
TRBJ2-5 | TRBV5-1 | - | - | CASSRPDRDGETQYF | TGCGCCAGCAGCCGTCCGGACAGAGATGGAGAGACCCAGTACTTC
TRBJ1-3 | TRBV28 | - | - | CASSLAGLGNTIYF | TGTGCCAGCAGTTTAGCAGGGCTAGGAAACACCATATATTTT